The 27 T cell receptor beta chains presented below share a single source sample, sequenced in a study of PD-L1 blockade in urothelial cancer. The data were produced by immunoSEQ multiplex PCR, yet TCRdb's version contains in-frame clones alone and is incomplete. The sample contains roughly 17,000 clones, 87% of which appear only once. Specimen: PBMCs, collected around atezolizumab (anti-PD-L1) treatment. The receptors shown here come from a man between 45 and 60 years old with urothelial cancer.

The V and J genes are TRBV30 and TRBJ2-2; 10 nucleotides line up with TRBD1. V shed 3 bases, J shed 4 bases, and the junction held 2 bases outside the gene matches. The CDR3 is 14 amino acids. The germline V gene has CDR1 GTSNPN and CDR2 SVGIG (reference sequence). CDR3 sequence (DNA): TGTGCCTGGAGGGGGGACAGGGGCACCGGGGAGCTGTTTTTT. Encoded protein: CAWRGDRGTGELFF.

V gene TRBV29-1 combines with J gene TRBJ2-3; D call uncertain. Trimming pared 6 bases from V and 0 bases from J, leaving 10 bases between. CDR1 and CDR2 from the germline V gene are SQVTM and ANQGSEA. CDR3 length equals 13 residues. The CDR3 DNA is TGCAGCGTGCACAGAGTTAGCACAGATACGCAGTATTTT. Translating it yields CSVHRVSTDTQYF.

The gene calls are TRBV5-1 and TRBJ2-7; TRBD2 matches at 7 bases. This CDR3 spans 16 amino acids. The V gene's germline CDR1 is SGHRS and CDR2 YFSETQ. With 0 bases clipped from V and 0 bases from J, the junction kept 6 bases outside the gene matches. The CDR3 loop is CASSLEWGGGSYEQYF. The CDR3 DNA reads TGCGCCAGCAGCTTGGAGTGGGGCGGGGGCTCCTACGAGCAGTACTTC. Variable domain in full (rest from reference TRBV5-1 and TRBJ2-7): KAGVTQTPRYLIKTRGQQVTLSCSPISGHRSVSWYQQTPGQGLQFLFEYFSETQRNKGNFPGRFSGRQFSNSRSEMNVSTLELGDSALYLCASSLEWGGGSYEQYFGPGTRLTVT.

The gene calls are TRBV9 and TRBJ2-2; 10 bases are a match to TRBD2. Germline CDR1 reads SGDLS; CDR2 reads YYNGEE. The V segment lost 4 bases and the J segment 7 bases; nucleotides outside the gene matches: 13. This CDR3 spans 17 amino acids. CDR3 nucleotide sequence: TGTGCCAGCAGCCCCTCCGGAAGAGCGGGAGGGTACGGGGAGCTGTTTTTT. As protein: CASSPSGRAGGYGELFF.

The chain employs TRBV11-2 and TRBJ2-7; TRBD1 might be the D (6 bases). Deletions cut 4 bases from V and 2 bases from J, with 18 bases between. CDR3 length: 16 amino acids. CDR1 is SGHAT, CDR2 FQNNGV, per germline. CDR3 DNA: TGTGCCAGCAGCTCCCCCCGACAGGTATATACCTACGAGCAGTACTTC. It codes for CASSSPRQVYTYEQYF.

This rearrangement joins TRBV18 to TRBJ1-5; no reliable D call. Per germline, CDR1 KGHSH and CDR2 LQKENI. With 4 bases removed from V and 5 bases from J, the gap between germline ends came to 15 bases. This CDR3 contains 15 residues. CDR3 nucleotides: TGTGCCAGCTCACGTGAAGATTGGGCAGATCAGCCCCAGCATTTT. Translating gives CASSREDWADQPQHF.

The V and J genes are TRBV19 and TRBJ2-7, with a possible D match to TRBD2 (5 bases). CDR3 length: 15 amino acids. Germline CDR1 is LNHDA and CDR2 is SQIVND (reference sequence). V was trimmed by 6 bases and J by 0 bases, leaving 15 bases between them. The CDR3 protein is CASSGELRSSYEQYF. The CDR3 DNA reads as TGTGCCAGTAGCGGGGAGCTTAGGAGCTCCTACGAGCAGTACTTC.

The V and J genes are TRBV18 and TRBJ2-7, with TRBD1 matching over 8 bases. Per the germline V gene, CDR1 is KGHSH and CDR2 is LQKENI. J gave up 3 bases and V 4 bases, and 2 bases lay outside the gene matches. The CDR3 sequence is 13 residues long. Here the CDR3 DNA reads TGTGCCAGCTCACTACAGGGGGACTACGAGCAGTACTTC. Its translation: CASSLQGDYEQYF.

The CDR3, as DNA: TGTGCCAGCAGTTTAAGTTCTGGGGGCGATCAGCCCCAGCATTTT. Its protein is CASSLSSGGDQPQHF. The V and J genes are TRBV28 and TRBJ1-5, with D maybe TRBD1 (6 bases). There are 15 residues in the CDR3. The germline V and J ends were trimmed by 2 bases and 5 bases, with 13 bases remaining between them. Germline-derived CDR1 and CDR2 are MDHEN and SYDVKM.

This chain links TRBV6-5 with TRBJ2-1, with TRBD2 matching over 8 bases. V lost 0 bases and J lost 4; bases outside the gene matches: 2. Germline V gene data show CDR1 as MNHEY and CDR2 as SVGAGI. The CDR3 is made up of 15 amino acids. This chain's CDR3 is CASSYSSGSYNEQFF. The CDR3 DNA reads as TGTGCCAGCAGTTACTCGAGCGGGAGTTACAATGAGCAGTTCTTC.

This clone is a singleton in its sample. The chain has TRBV9 and TRBJ2-2; 9 nucleotides line up with TRBD1. CDR1 SGDLS and CDR2 YYNGEE come from the germline V gene. V was clipped by 6 bases and J by 4 bases; unmatched bases: 10. The CDR3 spans 16 residues. The CDR3 loop is CASTKQGALSTGELFF. The CDR3 DNA sequence: TGTGCCAGCACGAAACAGGGGGCGCTGAGCACCGGGGAGCTGTTTTTT.

The chain couples TRBV7-9 to TRBJ2-1, with 7 positions matching TRBD2. Looked up from germline, CDR1 is SEHNR and CDR2 is FQNEAQ (reference sequence). V gave up 4 bases and J gave up 5 bases; unmatched junction bases: 8. This CDR3 region has 15 residues. The CDR3 region has the DNA TGTGCCAGCAGCTCCATGTGGGACTATAACAATGAGCAGTTCTTC. Its protein is CASSSMWDYNNEQFF.

The chain links TRBV9 to TRBJ2-6; TRBD2 might be the D (5 bases). Trimming cost V 3 bases and J 0 bases, with 25 bases left between them. Germline loops: CDR1 SGDLS, CDR2 YYNGEE. CDR3 length: 21 amino acids. CDR3 sequence: CASSAPGTPTRLSSGANVLTF. The CDR3 bases are TGTGCCAGCAGCGCCCCGGGAACACCGACCCGTCTGAGCTCTGGGGCCAACGTCCTGACTTTC. The variable domain in full, with the rest retrieved from reference TRBV9 and TRBJ2-6, is DSGVTQTPKHLITATGQRVTLRCSPRSGDLSVYWYQQSLDQGLQFLIQYYNGEERAKGNILERFSAQQFPDLHSELNLSSLELGDSALYFCASSAPGTPTRLSSGANVLTFGAGSRLTVL.

This clone showed up just a few times. CDR3 DNA sequence: TGTGCCAGCAGCTCTAGACAGCGGGGGGTCTCCTACGAGCAGTACTTC. The encoded protein is CASSSRQRGVSYEQYF. J is TRBJ2-7 and V is TRBV7-2; 9 bases align to TRBD2. The germline gives CDR1 SGHTA, CDR2 FQGNSA. After removal of 4 bases from V and 0 bases from J, the junction contained 7 bases not matched to a gene. CDR3 length: 16 residues.

CDR3 bases: TGTGCCAGCAGCTTAGAGTTCCTTGACAGTTACGAGCAGTACTTC. This encodes CASSLEFLDSYEQYF. The chain is built from TRBV7-2 and TRBJ2-7; possibly TRBD1 for D (5 bases). V was cut by 1 base and J by 4 bases, with 14 bases left in between. CDR3 length equals 15 residues. CDR1 and CDR2 from the germline V gene are SGHTA and FQGNSA. The complete variable domain, with remaining parts taken from reference TRBV7-2 and TRBJ2-7, reads GAGVSQSPSNKVTEKGKDVELRCDPISGHTALYWYRQSLGQGLEFLIYFQGNSAPDKSGLPSDRFSAERTGGSVSTLTIQRTQQEDSAVYLCASSLEFLDSYEQYFGPGTRLTVT.

In DNA form, the CDR3 reads TGTGCCTGGAGGGGGGGACAGCGAAACCCCCTCCACTTT. The encoded protein is CAWRGGQRNPLHF. The rearrangement uses TRBV30 and TRBJ1-6; 7 positions match TRBD1. The V and J ends lost 3 bases and 13 bases, in that order; junction bases with no gene match: 9. This CDR3 has 13 residues. The V gene's germline CDR1 is GTSNPN and CDR2 SVGIG (reference sequence). The full variable domain, with the rest looked up from reference TRBV30 and TRBJ1-6, is SQTIHQWPATLVQPVGSPLSLECTVEGTSNPNLYWYRQAAGRGLQLLFYSVGIGQISSEVPQNLSASRPQDRQFILSSKKLLLSDSGFYLCAWRGGQRNPLHFGNGTRLTVT.

The rearrangement joins TRBV18 to TRBJ2-3; D is possibly TRBD1 (6 bases). The CDR3 has 14 residues. CDR1 is KGHSH, CDR2 LQKENI, per germline. Trimming left V 6 bases short and J 1 base short, with 11 bases between. The DNA of the CDR3 is TGTGCCAGCTCCAGGGGTGCGGGCACAGATACGCAGTATTTT. Its translation is CASSRGAGTDTQYF.

The chain couples TRBV4-2 to TRBJ1-3; no reliable D call. The CDR3 totals 16 residues. CDR1 and CDR2 (germline): LGHNA, YNFKEQ. With 1 base removed from V and 4 bases from J, the gap between germline ends came to 14 bases. Here the CDR3 DNA reads TGTGCCAGCAGCCAAGGACACGGGATCAGCGGAAACACCATATATTTT. Translating it yields CASSQGHGISGNTIYF.

The CDR3 region is CASSPGTGGPRTDTQYF. The CDR3 nucleotides read TGTGCCAGCAGTCCCGGGACAGGGGGCCCTCGGACAGATACGCAGTATTTT. V gene TRBV27 combines with J gene TRBJ2-3, with TRBD1 matching over 12 bases. Germline V CDR1 and CDR2: MNHEY, SMNVEV (reference sequence). This CDR3 comprises 17 residues. V was pared by 5 bases and J by 3 bases, with 9 bases of the junction left unmatched.

V is TRBV9 and J is TRBJ1-4; TRBD1 is a possible D gene (6 bases). Looked up from germline, CDR1 is SGDLS and CDR2 is YYNGEE. V dropped 0 bases and J dropped 3 bases, with 12 bases sitting between them. The CDR3 runs to 16 residues. CDR3 amino acids: CASSVGRWGPNEKLFF. In DNA form, the CDR3 reads TGTGCCAGCAGCGTAGGAAGGTGGGGGCCTAATGAAAAACTGTTTTTT.

The chain couples TRBV11-3 to TRBJ2-7, with 7 bases that match TRBD1. After removal of 1 base from V and 2 bases from J, the junction contained 5 bases not matched to a gene. Germline CDR1 reads SGHNT; CDR2 reads YENEEA. The CDR3 extends over 15 amino acids. As DNA, the CDR3 is TGTGCCAGCAGCTTAGGAAGGGGGACAGCCTACGAGCAGTACTTC. Residues: CASSLGRGTAYEQYF.

This chain joins TRBV5-4 and TRBJ2-1; unclear D gene. The CDR3 has 12 residues. The V and J ends lost 2 bases and 4 bases respectively, with 4 bases between them. Germline CDR1 is SGHNT and CDR2 is YYREEE (reference sequence). CDR3 sequence reads: CASSFPYNEQFF. The CDR3 nucleotides read TGTGCCAGCAGCTTTCCGTACAATGAGCAGTTCTTC.

V and J are TRBV11-2 and TRBJ1-2, with a tentative D call TRBD1 (5 bases). CDR1 is SGHAT, CDR2 FQNNGV, per germline. V lost 1 base, J lost 3 bases, and 21 bases lay in between. This CDR3 contains 18 residues. This CDR3 reads CASSLVSDTLAWYYGYTF. The DNA of the CDR3 is TGTGCCAGCAGCTTAGTCTCGGACACCCTTGCTTGGTACTATGGCTACACCTTC.

The chain is built from TRBV29-1 and TRBJ1-2; D remains ambiguous. This CDR3 comprises 17 residues. Trimming took 7 bases from V and 11 from J, leaving 35 bases between them. The germline CDR1 and CDR2 sequences are SQVTM and ANQGSEA. As DNA, the CDR3 is TGCAGCGCGTCACTAGCTAACTATCGTGTCGGATGTTTTTATTACACCTTC. This encodes CSASLANYRVGCFYYTF.

The genes are TRBV6-5 and TRBJ2-1, with 7 bases that match TRBD2. This CDR3 is built from 14 residues. CDR1 MNHEY and CDR2 SVGAGI come from the germline V gene. V was clipped by 0 bases and J by 5 bases; unmatched bases: 1. DNA for the CDR3: TGTGCCAGCAGTTACTCGGCGGGGGACAATGAGCAGTTCTTC. Translating it yields CASSYSAGDNEQFF.

The chain links TRBV5-4 to TRBJ2-1; the match to TRBD2 covers 7 bases. V lost 0 bases to trimming and J lost 2 bases; unmatched junction nucleotides: 5. This CDR3 is built from 16 residues. The germline gives CDR1 SGHNT, CDR2 YYREEE (reference sequence). CDR3 sequence reads: CASSLGGSGTYNEQFF. Here the CDR3 DNA reads TGTGCCAGCAGCTTGGGGGGGAGCGGGACCTACAATGAGCAGTTCTTC.

The V call is TRBV2, the J call TRBJ2-5, with D maybe TRBD2 (6 bases). Germline V gene data show CDR1 as SNHLY and CDR2 as FYNNEI. The CDR3 covers 13 residues. This CDR3 reads CAQKGGIQETQYF. DNA for the CDR3: TGTGCTCAAAAGGGAGGAATTCAAGAGACCCAGTACTTC.